This T cell receptor (beta chain) was found in a study of blood T cell repertoires in COVID-19. Study summary: The United States, Italy and Spain supplied acute and convalescent COVID-19 samples. PBMCs, B-cell-depleted T cells, or T cells were the source of the cDNA or gDNA that made up the material.

In the original processing: The assay estimated nucleated cells by amplifying reference gene primers. Repertoires were generated with immunoSEQ multiplex PCR, while TCRdb's copy carries only in-frame clones and drops some. V, J and clone size reflect that table, while D and trimming were determined from the DNA. This sample has 110,000 to 150,000 clones, with roughly 90% found just once. Trimming removed 5 bases from V and 7 bases from J; junction bases left unmatched: 12. CDR1 SEHNR and CDR2 FQNEAQ come from the germline V gene (reference sequence). This CDR3 is built from 15 residues. The J gene is TRBJ1-1, the V gene TRBV7-9; 8 bases line up with TRBD1. The sequenced sample was peripheral blood. The TCR comes from a man in his fifties or sixties with active or convalescent COVID-19. The DNA of the CDR3 is TGTGCCAGCAGCCACCACAGGGGGAGAGCTGTTGAAGCTTTCTTT. This codes for CASSHHRGRAVEAFF. The full variable domain, with the rest looked up from reference TRBV7-9 and TRBJ1-1, is DTGVSQNPRHKITKRGQNVTFRCDPISEHNRLYWYRQTLGQGPEFLTYFQNEAQLEKSRLLSDRFSAERPKGSFSTLEIQRTEQGDSAMYLCASSHHRGRAVEAFFGQGTRLTVV.